This T cell receptor (beta chain) emerged from a study of T cell clones after liver transplantation. As for the study in general: TCRbeta sequencing after a pre-transplant mixed lymphocyte reaction identified graft-donor-reactive clones, later tracked in post-transplant blood. Third-party-reactive TCRbeta sequences from pre-transplant mixed lymphocyte reactions served as antigen-independent comparators. At least one year of complete immunosuppression withdrawal without enzymes over twice normal defined tolerance.

On this clone itself: Its antigen remains unidentified.

Clones were sequenced by immunoSEQ multiplex PCR, and TCRdb holds only the in-frame ones, with some missing. The sample includes about 68,000 clones, over 90% seen only once; the top ten take approximately 1%. Study results and limitations: Conclusions were preliminary, with small, heterogeneous patient groups.

The source is a human patient who received a liver transplant. Some T cells may be transferred from the graft donor. Here the sequenced sample was CD4+ T cells from blood, taken approximately 27 months after liver transplant.

The chain's CDR3 is CASSSPGQGAGANVLTF. CDR3 nucleotide sequence: TGTGCCAGCAGCTCTCCGGGACAGGGCGCTGGGGCCAACGTCCTGACTTTC. V and J are TRBV5-4 and TRBJ2-6; 9 bases agree with TRBD1. Germline V lookup: CDR1 SGHNT, CDR2 YYREEE (reference sequence). The CDR3 totals 17 residues. V lost 3 bases, J lost 2 bases, and 6 bases stayed unmatched. Together with reference TRBV5-4 and TRBJ2-6, the CDR3 gives the full variable domain: ETGVTQSPTHLIKTRGQQVTLRCSSQSGHNTVSWYQQALGQGPQFIFQYYREEENGRGNFPPRFSGLQFPNYSSELNVNALELDDSALYLCASSSPGQGAGANVLTFGAGSRLTVL.